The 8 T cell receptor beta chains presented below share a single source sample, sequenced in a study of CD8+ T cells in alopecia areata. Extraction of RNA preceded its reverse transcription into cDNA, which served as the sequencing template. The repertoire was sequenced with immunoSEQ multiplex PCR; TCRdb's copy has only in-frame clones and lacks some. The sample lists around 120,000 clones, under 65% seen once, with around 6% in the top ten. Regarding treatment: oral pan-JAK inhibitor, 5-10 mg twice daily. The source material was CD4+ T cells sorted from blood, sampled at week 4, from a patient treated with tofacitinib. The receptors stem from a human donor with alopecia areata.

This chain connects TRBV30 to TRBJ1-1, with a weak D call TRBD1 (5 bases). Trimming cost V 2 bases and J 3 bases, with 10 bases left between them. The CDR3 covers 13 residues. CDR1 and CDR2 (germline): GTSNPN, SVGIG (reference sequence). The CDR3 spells CAWSQGLDTEAFF. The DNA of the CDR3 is TGTGCCTGGAGTCAGGGATTAGACACTGAAGCTTTCTTT.

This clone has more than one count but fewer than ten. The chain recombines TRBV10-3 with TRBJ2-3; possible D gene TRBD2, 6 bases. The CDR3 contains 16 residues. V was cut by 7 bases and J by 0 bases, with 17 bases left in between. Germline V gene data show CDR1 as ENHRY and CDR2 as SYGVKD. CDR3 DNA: TGTGCCATCATGAGAAACTTGGAGGGTAGCACAGATACGCAGTATTTT. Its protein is CAIMRNLEGSTDTQYF.

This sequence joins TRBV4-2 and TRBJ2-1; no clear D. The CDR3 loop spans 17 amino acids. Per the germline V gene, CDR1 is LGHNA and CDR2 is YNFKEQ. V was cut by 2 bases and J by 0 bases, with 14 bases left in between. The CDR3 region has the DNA TGTGCCAGCAGCCAATCTGTCGGGCGGAACTCCTACAATGAGCAGTTCTTC. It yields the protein CASSQSVGRNSYNEQFF.

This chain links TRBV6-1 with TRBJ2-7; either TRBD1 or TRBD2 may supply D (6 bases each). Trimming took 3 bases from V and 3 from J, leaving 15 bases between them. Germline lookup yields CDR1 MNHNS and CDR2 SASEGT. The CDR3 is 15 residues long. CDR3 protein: CASSDPGAEIYEQYF. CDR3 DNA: TGTGCCAGCAGTGACCCGGGGGCGGAAATCTACGAGCAGTACTTC.

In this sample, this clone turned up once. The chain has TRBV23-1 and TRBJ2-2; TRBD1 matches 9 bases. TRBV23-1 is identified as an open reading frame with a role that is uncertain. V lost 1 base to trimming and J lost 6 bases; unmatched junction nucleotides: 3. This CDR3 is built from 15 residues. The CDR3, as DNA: TGCGCCAGCAGTCAATACTACAGGGGGCCCGGGGAGCTGTTTTTT. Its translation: CASSQYYRGPGELFF.

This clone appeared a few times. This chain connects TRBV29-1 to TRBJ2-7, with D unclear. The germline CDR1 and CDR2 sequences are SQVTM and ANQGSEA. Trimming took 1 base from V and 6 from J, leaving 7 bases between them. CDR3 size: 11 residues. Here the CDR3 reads CSVEVRSEQYF. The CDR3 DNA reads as TGCAGCGTTGAAGTCAGGTCCGAGCAGTACTTC.

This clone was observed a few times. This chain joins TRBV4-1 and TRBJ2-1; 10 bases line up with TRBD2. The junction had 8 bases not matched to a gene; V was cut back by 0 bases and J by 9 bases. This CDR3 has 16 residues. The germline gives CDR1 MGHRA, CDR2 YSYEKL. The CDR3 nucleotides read TGCGCCAGCAGCCAAGAAAGTAGCGGGAGGAGGGGTGAGCAGTTCTTC. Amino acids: CASSQESSGRRGEQFF.

The CDR3 region is CASTIGQDAYEQYF. The DNA for the CDR3 is TGTGCCAGCACCATAGGACAGGACGCCTACGAGCAGTACTTC. The rearrangement joins TRBV7-2 to TRBJ2-7; 7 bases agree with TRBD1. This CDR3 comprises 14 residues. J was trimmed by 2 bases and V by 7 bases; bases with no gene match: 8. The V gene's germline CDR1 is SGHTA and CDR2 FQGNSA.